This TCR beta chain was recovered during a study of cytomegalovirus exposure and HLA in healthy donors. General study results and limits: The authors later found TCR association rates varying by HLA locus, with DRB1 most and HLA-C fewest. Later analysis identified some 16,000 TCR beta sequences associated with HLA alleles, using a false discovery rate threshold of 0.05.

The CDR3 length is 16 residues. Germline V gives CDR1 KGHSH, CDR2 LQKENI. V was pared by 5 bases and J by 6 bases, with 20 bases between. Use of 60 Vbeta and 13 Jbeta primers characterized the PCR. Clones were read by immunoSEQ multiplex PCR, and TCRdb kept only the in-frame ones, dropping some. The sample has 75,000 to 95,000 clones, approximately 70% seen once. Comments on this clone: What it recognizes is unknown.

The rearrangement joins TRBV18 to TRBJ2-1; the D is unclear. The source of this sequence is a man in his fifties in good health and CMV-seronegative. Sequenced sample: PBMCs. The CDR3 DNA follows: TGTGCCAGCTCAAAAGCTCCGGGTGACTCATCCAATGAGCAGTTCTTC. It translates to CASSKAPGDSSNEQFF.